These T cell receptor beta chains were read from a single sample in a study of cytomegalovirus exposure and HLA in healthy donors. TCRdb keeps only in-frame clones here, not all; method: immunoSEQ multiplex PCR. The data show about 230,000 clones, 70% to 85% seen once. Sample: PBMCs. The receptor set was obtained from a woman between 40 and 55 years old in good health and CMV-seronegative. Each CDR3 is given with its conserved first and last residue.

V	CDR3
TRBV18	CASSFKRTYEQYF
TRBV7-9	CASSSGQGAIEQFF
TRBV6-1	CASTAQAGVNTEAFF
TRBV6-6	CASSYDRVNYGYTF
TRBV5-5	CASSWQQGAQGYTF
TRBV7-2	CASSLSPGNNEKLFF
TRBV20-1	CSASRGSQYF
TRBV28	CASRTGPSYEQYF
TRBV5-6	CASSLRGINSPLHF
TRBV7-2	CASSPVPRGGAGDTQYF
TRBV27	CASSSGAVEYF
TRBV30	CAWSSSGGDTQYF
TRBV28	CASSFGGDTGELFF
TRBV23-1	CASSQIGTGTGEMNTEAFF
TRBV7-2	CASVLQETQYF
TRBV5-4	CASSLGQLNLGNTEAFF
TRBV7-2	CASSRDSHSGTNEKLFF
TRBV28	CASSATGDTEAFF
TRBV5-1	CASSLRAGIGETQYF
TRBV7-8	CASSLWGLNEKLFF
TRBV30	CAWSPRGTRNGYIF
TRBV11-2	CASSLGGRVFTEAFF
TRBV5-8	CASSLVIHNMNYGYTF
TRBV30	CAWSVIAGTGELFF
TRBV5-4	CASSFLDRAGELFF
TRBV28	CASSLINDRYTF
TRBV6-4	CASSDSISGSGQFF
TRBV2	CASSGQGGGQPQHF
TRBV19	CASSMPGYNEQFF
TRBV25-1	CASSEHRTMMTDEQYF
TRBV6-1	CASSLDRVEEKLFF
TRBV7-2	CASTQGRQETQYF
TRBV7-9	CASSLTPAGGNSPLHF
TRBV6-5	CASSYGAAGEQYF
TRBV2	CASRVAGGNEQFF
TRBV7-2	CASSLALGGHEQFF
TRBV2	CASTVVSTGEAFF
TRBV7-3	CASSWVGGGAPHNSPLHF
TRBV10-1	CASSESGTKSGEQYF
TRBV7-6	CASSRGGNTDTQYF
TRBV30	CAWSKQGWTYGQYF
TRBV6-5	CASSYSSGGNYGYTF
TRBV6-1	CASDVGGTDTQYF
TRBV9	CASSPTRGGGAYNEQFF
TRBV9	CASSVGLRGGRNTGELFF
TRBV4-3	CASSQDWGTGPNQPQHF